This T cell receptor (beta chain) was recovered during a study of T cell changes during pregnancy in multiple sclerosis. With V trimmed by 1 base and J by 5 bases, 5 bases remained unmatched. Germline V gene data show CDR1 as SEHNR and CDR2 as FQNEAQ (reference sequence). The CDR3 contains 15 residues. The assay was immunoSEQ multiplex PCR, and TCRdb's table has in-frame clones only and misses some. The sample includes around 100,000 clones, 85% to 95% of them seen just once. This clonotype originated in a female donor with multiple sclerosis, enrolled in a pregnancy study. The source was peripheral blood, collected after pregnancy. The rearrangement joins TRBV7-9 to TRBJ2-7; TRBD1 matches at 10 bases. CDR3 amino acids: CASSLGDRGLDEQYF. In nucleotides, the CDR3 is TGTGCCAGCAGCTTAGGCGACAGGGGGCTTGACGAGCAGTACTTC.